The sequence of this T cell receptor (beta chain) was determined in a study of CD8 T cells in ankylosing spondylitis. General observations from the study: A TCR beta motif of roughly eight highly homologous variants appeared characteristic of ankylosing spondylitis blood. Peripheral blood samples showed relatively rare disease-linked clones, and these clones were CD8+. Reports say disease-linked clones showed up significantly more in matched ankylosing spondylitis synovial fluid. Some of these motif variants have turned up before, in reports on reactive arthritis synovial fluid and blood.

For TCR beta, libraries came from quantitative 5'-RACE with molecular barcodes. TCRdb re-called the 5' RACE reads through MiXCR, storing one row per CDR3 protein. The sample includes more than 650,000 distinct CDR3 sequences, around 11% of them seen just once. Note on this clonotype: Its specificity is unknown.

Trimming took 2 bases from V and 1 from J, leaving 9 bases between them. The CDR3 is made up of 14 amino acids. Germline CDR1 reads SGHRS; CDR2 reads YFSETQ. Input material: blood, either unsorted or a sorted T cell fraction (not recorded which). The V call is TRBV5-1, the J call TRBJ1-1; D gene ambiguous. This clonotype originated in a male donor with ankylosing spondylitis. The chain's CDR3 is CASSFTFSNTEAFF. CDR3 in DNA: TGCGCCAGCAGCTTTACTTTCTCGAACACTGAAGCTTTCTTT. Based on the CDR3 plus reference TRBV5-1 and TRBJ1-1, the full variable domain is KAGVTQTPRYLIKTRGQQVTLSCSPISGHRSVSWYQQTPGQGLQFLFEYFSETQRNKGNFPGRFSGRQFSNSRSEMNVSTLELGDSALYLCASSFTFSNTEAFFGQGTRLTVV.